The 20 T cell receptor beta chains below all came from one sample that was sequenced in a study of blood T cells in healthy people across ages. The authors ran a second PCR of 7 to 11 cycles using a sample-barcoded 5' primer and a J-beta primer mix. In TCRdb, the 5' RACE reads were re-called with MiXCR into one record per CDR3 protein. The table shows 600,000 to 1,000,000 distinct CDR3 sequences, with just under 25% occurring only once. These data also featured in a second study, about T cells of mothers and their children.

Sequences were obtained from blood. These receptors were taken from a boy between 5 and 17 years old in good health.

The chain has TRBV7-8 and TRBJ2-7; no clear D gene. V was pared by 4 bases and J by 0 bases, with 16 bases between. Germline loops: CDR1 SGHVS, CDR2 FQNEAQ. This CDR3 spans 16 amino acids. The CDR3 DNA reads TGTGCCAGCAGCTCCGCCTGGCCAGTTATCTCCTACGAGCAGTACTTC. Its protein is CASSSAWPVISYEQYF.

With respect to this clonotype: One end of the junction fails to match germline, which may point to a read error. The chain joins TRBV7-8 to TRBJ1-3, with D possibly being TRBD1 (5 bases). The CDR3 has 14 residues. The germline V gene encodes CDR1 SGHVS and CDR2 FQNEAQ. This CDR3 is CASSRGSAGNTTYF. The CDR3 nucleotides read TGTGCCAGCAGCCGGGGCAGTGCTGGAAACACCACATATTTT. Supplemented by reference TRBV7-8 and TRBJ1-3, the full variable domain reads GAGVSQSPRYKVAKRGQDVALRCDPISGHVSLFWYQQALGQGPEFLTYFQNEAQLDKSGLPSDRFFAERPEGSVSTLKIQRTQQEDSAVYLCASSRGSAGNTTYFGEGSWLTVV.

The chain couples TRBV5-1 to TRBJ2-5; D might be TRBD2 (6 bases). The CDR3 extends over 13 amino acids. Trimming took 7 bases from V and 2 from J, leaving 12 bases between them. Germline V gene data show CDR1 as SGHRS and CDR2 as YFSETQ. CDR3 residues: CASGTGGQETQYF. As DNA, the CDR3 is TGCGCCAGCGGCACCGGGGGACAAGAGACCCAGTACTTC.

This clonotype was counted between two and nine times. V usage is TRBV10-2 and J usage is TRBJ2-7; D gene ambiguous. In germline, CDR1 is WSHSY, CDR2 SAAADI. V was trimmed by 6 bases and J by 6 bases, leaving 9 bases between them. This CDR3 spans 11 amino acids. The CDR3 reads CASRAAGEQYF. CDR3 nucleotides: TGCGCCAGCAGGGCGGCTGGCGAGCAGTACTTC.

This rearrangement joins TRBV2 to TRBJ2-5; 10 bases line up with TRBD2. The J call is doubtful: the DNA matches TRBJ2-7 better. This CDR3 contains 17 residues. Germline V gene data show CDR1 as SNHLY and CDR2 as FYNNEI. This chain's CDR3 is CASSGDVRTSGSYEQYF. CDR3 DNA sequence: TGTGCCAGCAGTGGAGACGTGAGGACTAGCGGATCCTACGAGCAGTACTTC.

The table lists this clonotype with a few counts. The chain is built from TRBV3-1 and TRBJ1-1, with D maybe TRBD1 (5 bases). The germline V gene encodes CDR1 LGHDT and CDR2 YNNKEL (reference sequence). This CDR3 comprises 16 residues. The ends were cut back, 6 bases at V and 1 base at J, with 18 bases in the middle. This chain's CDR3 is CASSRGWGEENTEAFF. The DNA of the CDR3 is TGTGCCAGCAGTCGAGGGTGGGGCGAGGAGAACACTGAAGCTTTCTTT.

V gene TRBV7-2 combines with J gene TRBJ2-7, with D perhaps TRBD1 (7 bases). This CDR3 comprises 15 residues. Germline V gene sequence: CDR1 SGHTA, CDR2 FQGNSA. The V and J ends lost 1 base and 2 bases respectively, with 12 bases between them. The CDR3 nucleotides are TGTGCCAGCAGCTTAGGGCAGGGGGGCGCCTACGAGCAGTACTTC. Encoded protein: CASSLGQGGAYEQYF.

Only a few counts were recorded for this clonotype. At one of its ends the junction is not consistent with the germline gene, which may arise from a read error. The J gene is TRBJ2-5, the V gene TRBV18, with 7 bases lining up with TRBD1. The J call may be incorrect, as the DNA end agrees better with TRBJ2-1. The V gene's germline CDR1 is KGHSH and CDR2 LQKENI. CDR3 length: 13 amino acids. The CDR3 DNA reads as TGTGTCAGCTCACGACAGGGATACAATGAGCAGTTCTTC. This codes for CVSSRQGYNEQFF.

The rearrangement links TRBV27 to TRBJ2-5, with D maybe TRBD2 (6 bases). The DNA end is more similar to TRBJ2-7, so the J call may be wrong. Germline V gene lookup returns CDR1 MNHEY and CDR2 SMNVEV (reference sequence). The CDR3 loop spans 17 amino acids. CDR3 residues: CASSLLAASGLPYEQYF. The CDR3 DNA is TGTGCCAGCAGTTTATTAGCGGCCAGCGGGCTTCCCTACGAGCAGTACTTC.

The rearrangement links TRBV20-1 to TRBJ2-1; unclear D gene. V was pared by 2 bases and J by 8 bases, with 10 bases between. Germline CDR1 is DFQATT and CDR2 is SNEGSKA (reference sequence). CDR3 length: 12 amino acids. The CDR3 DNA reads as TGCAGTGCTAGACAGAGGTTTGATGAGCAGTTCTTC. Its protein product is CSARQRFDEQFF.

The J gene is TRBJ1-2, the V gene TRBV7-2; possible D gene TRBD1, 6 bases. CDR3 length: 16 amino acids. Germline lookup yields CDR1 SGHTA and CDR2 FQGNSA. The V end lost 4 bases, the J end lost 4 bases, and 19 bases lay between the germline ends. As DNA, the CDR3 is TGTGCCAGCAGCTATCGGGGAGGGGGGAACACCTATGGCTACACCTTC. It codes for CASSYRGGGNTYGYTF. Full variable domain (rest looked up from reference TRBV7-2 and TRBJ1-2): GAGVSQSPSNKVTEKGKDVELRCDPISGHTALYWYRQSLGQGLEFLIYFQGNSAPDKSGLPSDRFSAERTGGSVSTLTIQRTQQEDSAVYLCASSYRGGGNTYGYTFGSGTRLTVV.

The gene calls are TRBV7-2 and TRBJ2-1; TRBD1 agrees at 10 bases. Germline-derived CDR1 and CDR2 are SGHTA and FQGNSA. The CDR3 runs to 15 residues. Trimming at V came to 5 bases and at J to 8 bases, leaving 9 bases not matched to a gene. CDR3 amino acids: CASSGRDRGIYEQFF. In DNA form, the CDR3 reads TGTGCCAGCAGCGGCCGGGACAGGGGTATATATGAGCAGTTCTTC.

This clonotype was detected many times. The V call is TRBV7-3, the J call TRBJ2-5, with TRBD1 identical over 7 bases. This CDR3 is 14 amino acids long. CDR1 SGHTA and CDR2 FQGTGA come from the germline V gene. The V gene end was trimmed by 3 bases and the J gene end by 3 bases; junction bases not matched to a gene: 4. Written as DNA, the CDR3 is TGTGCCAGCAGCTTGACCGGGACAGAAGAGACCCAGTACTTC. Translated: CASSLTGTEETQYF.

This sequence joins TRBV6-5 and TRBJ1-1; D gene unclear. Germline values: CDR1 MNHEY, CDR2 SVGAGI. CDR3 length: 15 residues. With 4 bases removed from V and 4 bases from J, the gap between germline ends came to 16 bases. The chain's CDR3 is CASSLNTRASTEAFF. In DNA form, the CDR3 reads TGTGCCAGCAGTTTAAATACGCGGGCGAGCACTGAAGCTTTCTTT.

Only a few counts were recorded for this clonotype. This chain's CDR3 is CASSFPYSSRGGGDTQYF. For the CDR3, the DNA is TGTGCCAGCAGTTTTCCCTATTCGAGTAGAGGGGGGGGAGATACGCAGTATTTT. V is TRBV12-3 or TRBV12-4 and J is TRBJ2-3, with D maybe TRBD2 (7 bases). This CDR3 comprises 18 residues. V was pared by 3 bases and J by 5 bases, with 24 bases between.

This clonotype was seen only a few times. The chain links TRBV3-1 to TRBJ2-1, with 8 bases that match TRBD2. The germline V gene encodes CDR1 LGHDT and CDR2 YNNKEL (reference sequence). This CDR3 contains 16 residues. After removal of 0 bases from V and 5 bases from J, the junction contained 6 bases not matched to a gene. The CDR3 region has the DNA TGTGCCAGCAGCCAAGAGTATCTAGCGGGCCACAATGAGCAGTTCTTC. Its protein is CASSQEYLAGHNEQFF.

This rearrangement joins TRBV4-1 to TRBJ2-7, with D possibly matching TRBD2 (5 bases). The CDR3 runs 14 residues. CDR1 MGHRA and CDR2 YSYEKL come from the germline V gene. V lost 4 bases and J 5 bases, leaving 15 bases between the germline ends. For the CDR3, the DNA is TGCGCCAGCAGCCCCCGAGAGGGAGAGGACGAGCAGTACTTC. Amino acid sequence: CASSPREGEDEQYF.

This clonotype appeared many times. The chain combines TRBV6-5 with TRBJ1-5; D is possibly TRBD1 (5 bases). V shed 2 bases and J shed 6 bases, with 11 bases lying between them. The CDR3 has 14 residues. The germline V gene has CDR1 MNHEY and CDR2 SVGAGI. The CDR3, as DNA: TGTGCCAGCAGTTACGGTCCGGGGGTTCAGCCCCAGCATTTT. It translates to CASSYGPGVQPQHF.

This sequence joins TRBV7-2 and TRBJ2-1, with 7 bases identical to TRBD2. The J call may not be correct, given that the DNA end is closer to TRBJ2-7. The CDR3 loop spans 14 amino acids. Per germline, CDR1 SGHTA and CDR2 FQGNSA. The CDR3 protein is CASSPSGVPYEQYF. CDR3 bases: TGTGCCAGCAGCCCAAGCGGGGTTCCCTACGAGCAGTACTTC.

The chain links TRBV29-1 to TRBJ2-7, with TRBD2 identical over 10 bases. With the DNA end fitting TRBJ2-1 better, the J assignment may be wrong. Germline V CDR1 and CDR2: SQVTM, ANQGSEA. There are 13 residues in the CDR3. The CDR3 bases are TGCAGCTCTACCCGGGGACTAGCGTATGAGCAGTTCTTC. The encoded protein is CSSTRGLAYEQFF.